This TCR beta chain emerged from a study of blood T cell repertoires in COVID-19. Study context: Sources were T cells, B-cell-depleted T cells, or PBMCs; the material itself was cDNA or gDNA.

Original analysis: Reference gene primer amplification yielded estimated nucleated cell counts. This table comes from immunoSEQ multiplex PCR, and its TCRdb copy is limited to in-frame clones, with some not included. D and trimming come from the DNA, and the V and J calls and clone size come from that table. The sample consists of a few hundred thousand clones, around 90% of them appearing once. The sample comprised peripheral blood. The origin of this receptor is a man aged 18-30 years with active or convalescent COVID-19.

Here the CDR3 DNA reads TGTGCCAGTCAATCACTAGCGGGACTCACCGGGGAGCTGTTTTTT. This encodes CASQSLAGLTGELFF. The genes are TRBV19 and TRBJ2-2, with 10 bases that match TRBD2. V trimming: 8 bases; J trimming: 4 bases; junction bases outside the gene matches: 7. Per the germline V gene, CDR1 is LNHDA and CDR2 is SQIVND (reference sequence). The CDR3 is 15 residues long.